This T cell receptor (beta chain) comes out of a study of blood T cell repertoires in COVID-19. Germline V gives CDR1 SGHRS, CDR2 YFSETQ. The V and J ends lost 3 bases and 5 bases respectively, with 6 bases between them. The CDR3 is 12 residues long. Exposed study participants had met a COVID-19 case within 2 weeks before entry. The repertoire was sequenced with immunoSEQ multiplex PCR; TCRdb's copy has only in-frame clones and lacks some. Of 200,000 to 250,000 clones in the sample, around 82% were seen once. The specimen sequenced was PBMCs or T cells enriched from blood (not recorded which). The chain has TRBV5-1 and TRBJ1-5, with D hard to call. This receptor was obtained from a woman between 45 and 65 years old who had been exposed to COVID-19. The CDR3 protein is CASSSRDQPQHF. The CDR3, as DNA: TGCGCCAGCAGCTCCCGCGATCAGCCCCAGCATTTT.